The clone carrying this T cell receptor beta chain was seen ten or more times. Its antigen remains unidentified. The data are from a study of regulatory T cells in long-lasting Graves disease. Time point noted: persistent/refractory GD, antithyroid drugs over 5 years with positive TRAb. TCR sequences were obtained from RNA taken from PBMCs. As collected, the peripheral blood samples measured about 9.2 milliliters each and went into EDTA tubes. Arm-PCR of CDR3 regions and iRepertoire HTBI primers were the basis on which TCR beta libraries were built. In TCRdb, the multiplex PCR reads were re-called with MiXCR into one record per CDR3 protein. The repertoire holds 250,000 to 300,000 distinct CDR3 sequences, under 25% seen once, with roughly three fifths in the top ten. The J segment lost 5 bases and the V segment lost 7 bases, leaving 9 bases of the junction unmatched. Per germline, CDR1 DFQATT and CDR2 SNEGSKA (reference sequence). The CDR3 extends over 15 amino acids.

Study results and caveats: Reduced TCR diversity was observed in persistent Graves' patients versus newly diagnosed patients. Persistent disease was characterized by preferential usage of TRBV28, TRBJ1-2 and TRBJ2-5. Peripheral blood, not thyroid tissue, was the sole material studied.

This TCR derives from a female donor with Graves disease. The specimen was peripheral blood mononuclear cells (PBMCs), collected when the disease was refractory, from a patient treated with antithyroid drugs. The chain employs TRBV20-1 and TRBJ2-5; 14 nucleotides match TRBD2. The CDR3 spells CSVGTSGRGGETQYF. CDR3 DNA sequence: TGCAGTGTCGGGACTAGCGGGAGAGGGGGGGAGACCCAGTACTTC.